This passage covers 26 T cell receptor beta chains from one sample sequenced in a study of T cell changes during pregnancy in multiple sclerosis. The assay was immunoSEQ multiplex PCR, and TCRdb's table has in-frame clones only and misses some. The data contain 70,000 to 80,000 clones, just under 95% of them singletons. The specimen comprised peripheral blood, sampled after pregnancy. All receptors come from a female donor in good health, enrolled as a control in a pregnancy study.

This chain uses TRBV15 with TRBJ2-3; no reliable D call. V was cut by 0 bases and J by 8 bases, with 18 bases left in between. Germline assignment: CDR1 LNHNV and CDR2 YYDKDF (reference sequence). CDR3 length: 16 residues. The CDR3 DNA reads TGTGCCACCAGCAGAGATCGGATCTTAGGTGCAGGTACGCAGTATTTT. Encoded protein: CATSRDRILGAGTQYF.

A single count supports this clone. Written as DNA, the CDR3 is TGTGCCAGCAGCGTGGGACCGGGTGAAGCTTTCTTT. Translating gives CASSVGPGEAFF. This sequence joins TRBV5-6 and TRBJ1-1; a possible D gene is TRBD1 (5 bases). Germline V gene data show CDR1 as SGHDT and CDR2 as YYEEEE. V was cut by 4 bases and J by 7 bases, with 11 bases left in between. The CDR3 is made up of 12 amino acids.

The V and J genes are TRBV12-5 and TRBJ1-4; a weak D match, TRBD1 (6 bases). Trimming shortened V by 6 bases and J by 12 bases, and 23 bases separated the two germline ends. Germline V gives CDR1 LGHNT, CDR2 FRNRAP. The CDR3 length is 15 residues. CDR3 loop: CASGKTRGRGRELFF. The CDR3, as DNA: TGTGCTAGTGGCAAAACCAGGGGACGGGGTAGGGAACTGTTTTTT.

This chain joins TRBV4-1 and TRBJ2-5, with D possibly matching TRBD1 (6 bases). V was clipped by 4 bases and J by 5 bases, with 14 bases between them. The CDR3 totals 14 residues. CDR1 and CDR2 (germline): MGHRA, YSYEKL. Here the CDR3 reads CASSPLGQGETQYF. CDR3 sequence (DNA): TGCGCCAGCAGCCCTCTGGGGCAGGGGGAGACCCAGTACTTC.

The genes are TRBV28 and TRBJ1-3; D not certain. V dropped 1 base and J dropped 0 bases, with 7 bases sitting between them. Germline V lookup: CDR1 MDHEN, CDR2 SYDVKM. CDR3 size: 15 residues. The CDR3 here is CASSLYVSSGNTIYF. The CDR3 DNA reads TGTGCCAGCAGTTTATACGTGAGCTCTGGAAACACCATATATTTT.

Here the CDR3 DNA reads TGTGCCAGCAGCTTAGGATCCAAAGCGGGGCCCCCCTACGAGCAGTACTTC. Its translation: CASSLGSKAGPPYEQYF. The chain is built from TRBV11-2 and TRBJ2-7, with 7 bases that match TRBD2. There are 17 residues in the CDR3. Germline CDR1 reads SGHAT; CDR2 reads FQNNGV. The V segment lost 1 base and the J segment 2 bases; nucleotides outside the gene matches: 11.

The chain employs TRBV30 and TRBJ1-2; TRBD1 matches 10 bases. Unmatched junction bases numbered 9, after V lost 5 bases and J lost 3 bases. Germline V lookup: CDR1 GTSNPN, CDR2 SVGIG (reference sequence). The CDR3 is 15 amino acids. Here the CDR3 DNA reads TGTGCCTGGGTGCCCATGGACAGGGGGGACTATGGCTACACCTTC. Translated: CAWVPMDRGDYGYTF.

V is TRBV19 and J is TRBJ2-2, with 12 bases fitting TRBD2. The CDR3 extends over 19 amino acids. CDR1 LNHDA and CDR2 SQIVND come from the germline V gene (reference sequence). J lost 0 bases, V lost 5 bases, and 10 bases had no gene match. The CDR3, as DNA: TGTGCCAGTAGTTACGAGACTAGCGGGAGCATCGCGAACACCGGGGAGCTGTTTTTT. This translates into CASSYETSGSIANTGELFF. The variable domain in full, completed from reference TRBV19 and TRBJ2-2, reads DGGITQSPKYLFRKEGQNVTLSCEQNLNHDAMYWYRQDPGQGLRLIYYSQIVNDFQKGDIAEGYSVSREKKESFPLTVTSAQKNPTAFYLCASSYETSGSIANTGELFFGEGSRLTVL.

The count of this clone is one. The chain employs TRBV7-2 and TRBJ2-5; 10 nucleotides agree with TRBD2. Per the germline V gene, CDR1 is SGHTA and CDR2 is FQGNSA. This CDR3 has 15 residues. The junction had 5 bases not matched to a gene; V was cut back by 3 bases and J by 4 bases. In DNA, the CDR3 is TGTGCCAGCAGCTTCTTAGCGGGAGGACGAGAGACCCAGTACTTC. This sequence encodes CASSFLAGGRETQYF.

V gene TRBV4-1 combines with J gene TRBJ2-1, with D possibly being TRBD2 (6 bases). Looked up from germline, CDR1 is MGHRA and CDR2 is YSYEKL. The V end was cut by 2 bases, the J end by 1 base, with 15 bases between. The CDR3 sequence is 17 residues long. DNA of the CDR3: TGCGCCAGCAGCCAACACCGGACTACTAATTCCTACAATGAGCAGTTCTTC. Its protein is CASSQHRTTNSYNEQFF.

The gene calls are TRBV10-2 and TRBJ2-1; no clear D gene. Trimming stripped 4 bases from V and 5 bases from J, with 12 bases between. The CDR3 spans 14 residues. From germline, CDR1 is WSHSY and CDR2 SAAADI. The CDR3, as DNA: TGCGCCAGCAGTGTCGAACTAATGAACAATGAGCAGTTCTTC. This codes for CASSVELMNNEQFF.

V usage is TRBV28 and J usage is TRBJ2-1; no reliable D call. The germline V gene encodes CDR1 MDHEN and CDR2 SYDVKM. V lost 4 bases and J lost 2, with 15 bases in between. This CDR3 comprises 16 residues. The CDR3 loop is CASSSVLEPPYNEQFF. The CDR3 nucleotides read TGTGCCAGCAGTTCAGTTCTAGAGCCCCCCTACAATGAGCAGTTCTTC.

The V call is TRBV5-4, the J call TRBJ2-7; D remains unclear. Trimming took 0 bases from V and 4 from J, leaving 5 bases between them. This CDR3 contains 12 residues. CDR1 and CDR2 (germline): SGHNT, YYREEE (reference sequence). CDR3 coding DNA: TGTGCCAGCAGCTTGGAACAGTACGAGCAGTACTTC. Translation: CASSLEQYEQYF.

J is TRBJ2-5 and V is TRBV10-3; TRBD2 agrees at 9 bases. The CDR3 is 16 amino acids. V trimming: 2 bases; J trimming: 2 bases; junction bases outside the gene matches: 6. Germline loops: CDR1 ENHRY, CDR2 SYGVKD. The CDR3 region is CAISEPGTSLQETQYF. CDR3 DNA: TGTGCCATCAGTGAGCCTGGGACTAGCTTACAAGAGACCCAGTACTTC.

The V gene is TRBV7-9, the J gene TRBJ2-1; the match to TRBD1 covers 9 bases. Germline values: CDR1 SEHNR, CDR2 FQNEAQ (reference sequence). This CDR3 comprises 15 residues. Unmatched junction bases numbered 9, after V lost 5 bases and J lost 7 bases. In DNA form, the CDR3 reads TGTGCCAGCAGCACCAGGACAGGGGTAGGGAATGAGCAGTTCTTC. The encoded protein is CASSTRTGVGNEQFF. Complete variable domain (other parts from reference TRBV7-9 and TRBJ2-1): DTGVSQNPRHKITKRGQNVTFRCDPISEHNRLYWYRQTLGQGPEFLTYFQNEAQLEKSRLLSDRFSAERPKGSFSTLEIQRTEQGDSAMYLCASSTRTGVGNEQFFGPGTRLTVL.

The rearrangement joins TRBV5-5 to TRBJ2-5; TRBD2 agrees at 8 bases. The CDR3 totals 14 residues. Unmatched junction bases numbered 1, after V lost 2 bases and J lost 1 base. Germline CDR1 SGHKS, CDR2 YYEKEE (reference sequence). CDR3 coding DNA: TGTGCCAGCAGCTTCGGGACTAGCCAAGAGACCCAGTACTTC. It is translated as CASSFGTSQETQYF.

The CDR3 bases are TGTGCCAGCAGCTTAAGCGGGGGGGCCGTCGGGGAGCTGTTTTTT. Translated: CASSLSGGAVGELFF. The V call is TRBV7-9, the J call TRBJ2-2; 10 nucleotides line up with TRBD2. This CDR3 is built from 15 residues. The germline V gene encodes CDR1 SEHNR and CDR2 FQNEAQ (reference sequence). With 2 bases clipped from V and 7 bases from J, the junction kept 4 bases outside the gene matches.

A note on this clone: A read error may produce the germline difference seen at one junction end. This sequence joins TRBV7-7 and TRBJ2-5, with 8 bases aligning to TRBD1. The germline gives CDR1 SSHAT, CDR2 FNYEAQ (reference sequence). The CDR3 spans 15 residues. The CDR3 is CASSLVGQAQETQYF. CDR3 DNA: TGTGCTAGCAGCTTAGTGGGACAGGCTCAAGAGACCCAGTACTTC.

This chain uses TRBV7-8 with TRBJ2-7; D gene ambiguous. CDR3 size: 15 residues. V was clipped by 3 bases and J by 0 bases, with 12 bases between them. The germline CDR1 and CDR2 sequences are SGHVS and FQNEAQ. The CDR3 loop reads CASSFISHSSYEQYF. The CDR3 region has the DNA TGTGCCAGCAGCTTTATCTCCCATAGCTCCTACGAGCAGTACTTC.

The V and J genes are TRBV16 and TRBJ1-6, with 12 bases lining up with TRBD1. The V gene end was trimmed by 4 bases and the J gene end by 10 bases; junction bases not matched to a gene: 2. The CDR3 totals 14 residues. Germline V lookup: CDR1 KGHSY, CDR2 FQNENV. The chain's CDR3 is CASSRDRGQSPLHF. DNA for the CDR3: TGTGCCAGCAGCCGGGACAGGGGGCAGTCACCCCTCCACTTT.

The rearrangement uses TRBV4-2 and TRBJ1-5; no clear D gene. The CDR3 spans 15 residues. Deletions cut 1 base from V and 4 bases from J, with 11 bases between. In germline, CDR1 is LGHNA, CDR2 YNFKEQ. The CDR3 DNA sequence: TGTGCCAGCAGCCAAGGAGCCAGGCAAAATCAGCCCCAGCATTTT. The encoded protein is CASSQGARQNQPQHF.

The rearrangement uses TRBV6-5 and TRBJ2-3; D possibly corresponds to TRBD2 (6 bases). In germline, CDR1 is MNHEY, CDR2 SVGAGI. Trimming stripped 5 bases from V and 2 bases from J, with 14 bases between. The CDR3 is 15 residues long. The CDR3 loop reads CASSLTGTFTDTQYF. The CDR3 region has the DNA TGTGCCAGCAGTCTAACCGGGACTTTCACAGATACGCAGTATTTT.

This clone has a single count. The gene calls are TRBV7-3 and TRBJ2-2; no definite D call. Germline loops: CDR1 SGHTA, CDR2 FQGTGA. The CDR3 runs to 17 residues. The germline V and J ends were trimmed by 0 bases and 1 base, with 12 bases remaining between them. The CDR3 is CASSLTRFAENTGELFF. CDR3 nucleotide sequence: TGTGCCAGCAGCTTAACTCGCTTTGCGGAGAACACCGGGGAGCTGTTTTTT. Using reference TRBV7-3 and TRBJ2-2 for the parts outside the CDR3, the full variable domain is GAGVSQTPSNKVTEKGKYVELRCDPISGHTALYWYRQSLGQGPEFLIYFQGTGAADDSGLPNDRFFAVRPEGSVSTLKIQRTERGDSAVYLCASSLTRFAENTGELFFGEGSRLTVL.

The V gene is TRBV2, the J gene TRBJ2-1; possibly TRBD2 for D (6 bases). The ends were cut back, 7 bases at V and 8 bases at J, with 15 bases in the middle. CDR1 is SNHLY and CDR2 is FYNNEI in the germline V gene. CDR3 size: 13 residues. The DNA of the CDR3 is TGTGCCAGCAATGGGAATAGCGGTTATGAGCAGTTCTTC. Translation gives CASNGNSGYEQFF.

This chain uses TRBV7-2 with TRBJ2-5; D gene uncertain. Trimming pared 0 bases from V and 1 base from J, leaving 6 bases between. From germline, CDR1 is SGHTA and CDR2 FQGNSA. This CDR3 comprises 14 residues. For the CDR3, the DNA is TGTGCCAGCAGCTTAGCTTTTAGCCAAGAGACCCAGTACTTC. This sequence encodes CASSLAFSQETQYF. Supplemented by reference TRBV7-2 and TRBJ2-5, the full variable domain reads GAGVSQSPSNKVTEKGKDVELRCDPISGHTALYWYRQSLGQGLEFLIYFQGNSAPDKSGLPSDRFSAERTGGSVSTLTIQRTQQEDSAVYLCASSLAFSQETQYFGPGTRLLVL.

This chain uses TRBV7-3 with TRBJ2-1; D might be TRBD1 (6 bases). Between the trimmed V and J ends, which lost 4 bases and 10 bases, there was a span of 8 bases. The CDR3 runs to 11 residues. Germline values: CDR1 SGHTA, CDR2 FQGTGA. The CDR3 nucleotides are TGTGCCAGCAGCTCCGGGACAGAGCAGTTCTTC. This sequence encodes CASSSGTEQFF.